The rows below give T cell receptor beta chains drawn from one sample of a study of somatic mutations in cytotoxic T cells in rheumatoid arthritis. Data came from immunoSEQ multiplex PCR; TCRdb stores just in-frame clones and leaves some out. The repertoire holds 15,000 to 20,000 clones, with roughly 79% as singletons. The sample consisted of CD8+ T cells sorted from blood. These receptor sequences come from an adult with rheumatoid arthritis. The CDR3 runs from the conserved cysteine through the conserved F or W. D genes are given only for firm matches. Clone size appears in some rows only: once, few, many, or a class for an expanded clone.

v_call	clone_size	d_call	j_call	cdr3_nt	cdr3_aa
TRBV19	.	.	TRBJ1-4	TGTGCCAGTAGTATGGACCTAAATGAAAAACTGTTTTTT	CASSMDLNEKLFF
TRBV7-9	once	TRBD2	TRBJ2-1	TGTGCCAGCAGGAACTGGGGGACTAGCGGGAGAGATGAGCAGTTCTTC	CASRNWGTSGRDEQFF
TRBV6-5	few	.	TRBJ2-7	TGTGCCAGCAGTACGTCCCGCCACGAGCAGTACTTC	CASSTSRHEQYF
TRBV27	.	.	TRBJ2-7	TGTGCCAGCAGTTTATCGAGAGGGACCCCAGAGCAGTACTTC	CASSLSRGTPEQYF
TRBV2	few	TRBD2	TRBJ2-7	TGTGCCTCCCTTCGACTAGCGGACACCTACGAGCAGTACTTC	CASLRLADTYEQYF
TRBV27	.	TRBD1	TRBJ2-1	TGTGCCAGCAGTTTATCGAGGGGGCGTGAGCAGTTCTTC	CASSLSRGREQFF
TRBV7-9	.	.	TRBJ1-1	TGTGCCAGCAGCTTAGACTGGGGATCGATGAACACTGAAGCTTTCTTT	CASSLDWGSMNTEAFF
TRBV10-3	.	.	TRBJ1-5	TGTGCCATCAGTTCAACGGGGACCGGGGGGGGTTATGACAATCAGCCCCAGCATTTT	CAISSTGTGGGYDNQPQHF
TRBV7-9	.	.	TRBJ2-1	TGTGCCAGCAGCTTACCAGGGGCTCTCTCCGACAATGAGCAGTTCTTC	CASSLPGALSDNEQFF
TRBV28	.	.	TRBJ2-7	TGTGCCAGCAGTTCCTGGACCGACCGCTACGAGCAGTACTTC	CASSSWTDRYEQYF
TRBV7-9	once	.	TRBJ2-1	TGTGCCAGCAGCTTAGCGGGAGGCGGCCCATGGAGTGAGCAGTTCTTC	CASSLAGGGPWSEQFF
TRBV9	.	.	TRBJ2-7	TGTGCCAGCAGCGTAGCGGTTGGCAACTACGAGCAGTACTTC	CASSVAVGNYEQYF
TRBV13	.	TRBD2	TRBJ2-2	TGTGCCAGCAGCCCTCGGGACTACAACACCGGGGAGCTGTTTTTT	CASSPRDYNTGELFF
TRBV5-1	.	TRBD2	TRBJ2-1	TGCGCCAGCAGTCGTGGACTAGCGGAGGGAAATGAGCAGTTCTTC	CASSRGLAEGNEQFF
TRBV9	.	.	TRBJ1-1	TGTGCCAGCAGCCCTGGCCGGGACGAAGCTTTCTTT	CASSPGRDEAFF
TRBV7-6	.	.	TRBJ2-4	TGTGCCAGCAGCATAGACTGGGGTGACATTCAGTACTTC	CASSIDWGDIQYF
TRBV29-1	.	.	TRBJ1-2	TGCAGCGTTGAAGATCTCAGGGGCTACACCTTC	CSVEDLRGYTF
TRBV13	.	.	TRBJ2-7	TGTGCCAGCAGCTTTCGGGACAACTCCTACGAGCAGTACTTC	CASSFRDNSYEQYF
TRBV29-1	.	TRBD1	TRBJ1-2	TGCAGCGTTGGGACAGGGGATGGCTACACCTTC	CSVGTGDGYTF
TRBV27	.	.	TRBJ2-1	TGTGCCAGCAGTTTAATTGGGGGAGCTTTTTCCTACAATGAGCAGTTCTTC	CASSLIGGAFSYNEQFF
TRBV19	.	.	TRBJ2-1	TGTGCCAGTAGTCTGGGCAGGGTCAATGAGCAGTTCTTC	CASSLGRVNEQFF
TRBV4-3	.	TRBD1	TRBJ1-1	TGCGCCAGCAGCCAGGACAGGGCGAACACTGAAGCTTTCTTT	CASSQDRANTEAFF
TRBV18	once	.	TRBJ2-3	TGTGCCAGCTCACCAGGCCAGCCAGGCACAGATACGCAGTATTTT	CASSPGQPGTDTQYF
TRBV9	.	TRBD2	TRBJ2-1	TGTGCCAGCACCGGGACTAGCGGGAGGGGAGGCAATGAGCAGTTCTTC	CASTGTSGRGGNEQFF
TRBV7-6	.	.	TRBJ2-7	TGTGCCAGCAGCCCCGGGGGTGGGGGGCTCTACGAGCAGTACTTC	CASSPGGGGLYEQYF
TRBV5-1	.	.	TRBJ1-1	TGCGCCAGCAGCTTGGCAGGCCCAATTATGAACACTGAAGCTTTCTTT	CASSLAGPIMNTEAFF
TRBV14	.	TRBD1	TRBJ1-1	TGTGCCAGCAGACCCGGACAGGGAACGAACACTGAAGCTTTCTTT	CASRPGQGTNTEAFF
TRBV12-5	.	.	TRBJ1-3	TGTGCTAGTGGTTTGAACTCTGGAAACACCATATATTTT	CASGLNSGNTIYF
TRBV25-1	once	.	TRBJ1-2	TGTGCCAGCCGAGGGTCGGGCTACACCTTC	CASRGSGYTF
TRBV6-1	.	TRBD1	TRBJ2-3	TGTGCCAGCAGTGAAGGTCCGGGACAGGGCACAGATACGCAGTATTTT	CASSEGPGQGTDTQYF
TRBV10-3	.	.	TRBJ2-7	TGTGCCATCAGTGAGTCAGGAGGGTACACCTACGAGCAGTACTTC	CAISESGGYTYEQYF
TRBV27	.	.	TRBJ2-4	TGTGCCAGCAGTTTATCAGGGGGGAGCTGGGACATTCAGTACTTC	CASSLSGGSWDIQYF
TRBV11-2	.	TRBD1	TRBJ1-4	TGTGCCAGCAGCTCCAATGAAGGGACAGTTAATGAAAAACTGTTTTTT	CASSSNEGTVNEKLFF
TRBV5-6	.	.	TRBJ1-5	TGTGCCAGCAGCTTGGTCGGCGGGGCCAATCAGCCCCAGCATTTT	CASSLVGGANQPQHF
TRBV28	few	TRBD1	TRBJ2-7	TGTGCCAGCAGCCTCCGGGACAGGGGGCTTTACGAGCAGTACTTC	CASSLRDRGLYEQYF
TRBV4-2	.	.	TRBJ2-3	TGTGCCAGCAGCCAAGTACTAAACACAGATACGCAGTATTTT	CASSQVLNTDTQYF
TRBV27	few	.	TRBJ2-7	TGTGCCAGCAGTCAATGGGGCTACGAGCAGTACTTC	CASSQWGYEQYF
TRBV14	few	TRBD1	TRBJ2-7	TGTGCCAGCAGCCACCCCGGGACAGGGATCTACGAGCAGTACTTC	CASSHPGTGIYEQYF
TRBV29-1	.	TRBD1	TRBJ2-5	TGCAGCGTTGAAGATCGAACGGGGACAGGGAAGGAGCAGTACTTC	CSVEDRTGTGKEQYF